This is a list of T cell receptor beta chains from one sample in a study of cytomegalovirus exposure and HLA in healthy donors. The table came from immunoSEQ multiplex PCR; TCRdb's copy has only in-frame clones and leaves some out. The repertoire consists of hundreds of thousands of clones, with roughly 83% occurring once and the leading ten covering 0.71%. Sample: PBMCs. The source is a boy under 10 years old in good health and CMV-seronegative. Both conserved end residues are part of each CDR3.

V gene: TRBV19; J gene: TRBJ1-6; CDR3 protein: CASKDRLQEVLHF
V gene: TRBV19; J gene: TRBJ2-3; CDR3 protein: CASSSWMSSGGNTDTQYF
V gene: TRBV11-2; J gene: TRBJ2-5; CDR3 protein: CASSFGLGGETQYF
V gene: TRBV2; J gene: TRBJ2-2; CDR3 protein: CASSQRGLSTGELFF
V gene: TRBV5-1; J gene: TRBJ2-7; CDR3 protein: CASTTQGATYEQYF
V gene: TRBV6-1; J gene: TRBJ2-3; CDR3 protein: CASSEAHRTGTDTQYF
V gene: TRBV6-5; J gene: TRBJ1-4; CDR3 protein: CASSYPGGNEKLFF
V gene: TRBV6-6; J gene: TRBJ2-7; CDR3 protein: CASSYSGQGLSEQYF
V gene: TRBV7-9; J gene: TRBJ1-2; CDR3 protein: CASSSTTQGSDGGYTF
V gene: TRBV5-8; J gene: TRBJ2-7; CDR3 protein: CASSVPGQGTREQYF
V gene: TRBV18; J gene: TRBJ2-5; CDR3 protein: CASSPGTEQETQYF
V gene: TRBV6-6; J gene: TRBJ1-4; CDR3 protein: CASRPKPHSANEKLFF
V gene: TRBV4-2; J gene: TRBJ1-1; CDR3 protein: CASRGTGVNTEAFF
V gene: TRBV30; J gene: TRBJ2-7; CDR3 protein: CAWTKSDKKNEQYF
V gene: TRBV6-1; J gene: TRBJ1-2; CDR3 protein: CASSVSGSYGYTF
V gene: TRBV25-1; J gene: TRBJ1-5; CDR3 protein: CASRAGTGEQPQHF
V gene: TRBV10-3; J gene: TRBJ2-5; CDR3 protein: CATVATSQETQYF